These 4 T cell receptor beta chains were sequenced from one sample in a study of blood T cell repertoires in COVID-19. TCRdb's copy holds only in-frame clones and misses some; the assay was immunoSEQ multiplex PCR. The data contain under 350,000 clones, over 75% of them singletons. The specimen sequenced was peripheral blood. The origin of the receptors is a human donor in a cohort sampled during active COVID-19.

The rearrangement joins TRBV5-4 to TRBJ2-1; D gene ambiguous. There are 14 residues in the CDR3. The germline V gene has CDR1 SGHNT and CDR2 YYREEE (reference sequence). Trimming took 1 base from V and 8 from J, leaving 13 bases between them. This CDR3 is CASSLLALNHEQFF. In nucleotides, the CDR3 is TGTGCCAGCAGCTTGCTGGCACTAAACCATGAGCAGTTCTTC.

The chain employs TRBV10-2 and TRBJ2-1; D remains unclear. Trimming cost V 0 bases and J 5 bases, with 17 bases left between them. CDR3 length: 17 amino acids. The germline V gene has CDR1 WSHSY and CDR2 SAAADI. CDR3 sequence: CASSESKARSFDNEQFF. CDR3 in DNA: TGCGCCAGCAGTGAGTCGAAAGCTAGGTCTTTCGACAATGAGCAGTTCTTC.

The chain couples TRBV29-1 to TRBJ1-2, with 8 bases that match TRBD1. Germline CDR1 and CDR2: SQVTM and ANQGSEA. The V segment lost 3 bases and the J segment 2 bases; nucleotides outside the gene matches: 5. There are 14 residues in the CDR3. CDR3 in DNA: TGCAGCGTTGAGACCAGGGACAGGAACTATGGCTACACCTTC. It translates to CSVETRDRNYGYTF.

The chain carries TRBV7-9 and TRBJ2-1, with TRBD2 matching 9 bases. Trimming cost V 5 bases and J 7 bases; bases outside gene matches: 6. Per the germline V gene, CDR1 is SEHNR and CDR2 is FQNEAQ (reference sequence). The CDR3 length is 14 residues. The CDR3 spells CASSESGRWNEQFF. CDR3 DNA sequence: TGTGCCAGCAGCGAAAGCGGGAGGTGGAATGAGCAGTTCTTC.